Presented here are 20 T cell receptor beta chains from one specimen sequenced in a study of spatial heterogeneity in lung cancer (dated by TCRdb to between 2018 and 2021). Taken with the paper, the label for time point translates to: blood at routine non-recurrence follow-up after resection. TCR sequencing used whole RNA extracted from tumor and nontumor lung tissue, or from cryopreserved PBMC samples, without cell sorting. Library prep was done by 5' RACE. The sequencing machine was a NextSeq 500. The public reads were reanalyzed by TCRdb: fastp trimming at Q25, MiXCR alignment, in-frame beta chains only. For every CDR3 protein sequence, its rows merge into one entry that carries the most common genes and DNA. Across this sample there are 45,000 to 65,000 distinct CDR3 sequences, with 6.5% to 7.5% seen only once. Clones ranked in the top ten supply approximately 35% of the sample. The sample here was PBMCs, taken at follow-up. Receptors were obtained from a female donor with early-stage non-small cell lung cancer.

This clonotype was counted at least ten times. The rearrangement uses TRBV7-2 and TRBJ2-3; perhaps D is TRBD1 or TRBD2 (5 bases each). The length of the CDR3 is 15 residues. V was trimmed by 3 bases and J by 2 bases, leaving 12 bases between them. CDR1 SGHTA and CDR2 FQGNSA come from the germline V gene. The chain's CDR3 is CASSFNPGATDTQYF. The CDR3 DNA is TGTGCCAGCAGCTTTAATCCCGGGGCCACAGATACGCAGTATTTT.

With respect to this clonotype: One end of the junction is discordant with germline, which a read error may explain. V is TRBV11-2 and J is TRBJ1-4; 8 bases align to TRBD1. CDR1 and CDR2 from the germline V gene are SGHAT and FQNNGV. This CDR3 is built from 15 residues. The CDR3 DNA reads TGTGTCAGCAGCCCTGCGGCAGGGGGCCTTGAAAAACTGTTTTTT. Translation: CVSSPAAGGLEKLFF.

In this sample, this clonotype turned up many times. The chain is built from TRBV6-5 and TRBJ2-4; D remains ambiguous. The CDR3 is 14 residues long. Trimming took 6 bases from V and 6 from J, leaving 15 bases between them. Germline CDR1 is MNHEY and CDR2 is SVGAGI. CDR3 amino acids: CASSRPYMGNIQYF. The CDR3 nucleotides read TGTGCCAGCAGCCGTCCCTACATGGGAAACATTCAGTACTTC.

This clonotype was detected a few times. The chain carries TRBV25-1 and TRBJ2-1; a possible D gene is TRBD2 (6 bases). This CDR3 contains 13 residues. V was cut by 6 bases and J by 6 bases, with 12 bases left in between. Per the germline V gene, CDR1 is MGHDK and CDR2 is SYGVNS. CDR3 sequence: CASSPGLGNEQFF. CDR3 DNA: TGTGCCAGCAGCCCGGGACTGGGCAATGAGCAGTTCTTC.

This clonotype has ten or more counts. The rearrangement links TRBV5-1 to TRBJ2-2; D is ambiguous. Germline V gene data show CDR1 as SGHRS and CDR2 as YFSETQ. Trimming took 0 bases from V and 0 from J, leaving 12 bases between them. This CDR3 is built from 17 residues. This CDR3 is CASSLVGGRPNTGELFF. In DNA form, the CDR3 reads TGCGCCAGCAGCTTGGTAGGCGGCAGGCCGAACACCGGGGAGCTGTTTTTT.

Many counts were recorded for this clonotype. CDR3 in amino acids: CASRSGTISPLHF. The CDR3 nucleotides read TGTGCCAGCCGAAGTGGCACAATTTCACCCCTCCACTTT. The V and J genes are TRBV3-1 and TRBJ1-6; D is unclear. Germline CDR1 and CDR2: LGHDT and YNNKEL (reference sequence). CDR3 length: 13 residues. Trimming shortened V by 8 bases and J by 9 bases, and 14 bases separated the two germline ends.

This clonotype came up many times. The V and J genes are TRBV4-1 and TRBJ2-3; D may match TRBD1 or TRBD2 (5 bases each). Between the trimmed V and J ends, which lost 1 base and 2 bases, there was a span of 16 bases. Germline CDR1 reads MGHRA; CDR2 reads YSYEKL. There are 17 residues in the CDR3. CDR3 nucleotides: TGCGCCAGCAGCCAAGTTCACGGGACCCCCCCCACAGATACGCAGTATTTT. Amino acid sequence: CASSQVHGTPPTDTQYF.

The table lists this clonotype with many counts. V usage is TRBV18 and J usage is TRBJ2-3, with 7 nucleotides matching TRBD2. Losses at the gene ends were 3 bases for V and 2 bases for J; bases not matched to a gene: 5. CDR1 is KGHSH and CDR2 is LQKENI in the germline V gene. The CDR3 totals 15 residues. The CDR3 sequence is CASSPTSRFTDTQYF. As DNA, the CDR3 is TGTGCCAGCTCACCGACTAGCCGTTTCACAGATACGCAGTATTTT.

This clonotype was seen at least ten times. The chain links TRBV6-1 to TRBJ2-4; D gene uncertain. This CDR3 contains 13 residues. Per germline, CDR1 MNHNS and CDR2 SASEGT. V dropped 4 bases and J dropped 2 bases, with 6 bases sitting between them. The CDR3 loop reads CASSGRSKNIQYF. The DNA for the CDR3 is TGTGCCAGCAGTGGGAGATCCAAAAACATTCAGTACTTC.

This chain joins TRBV7-8 and TRBJ2-3; a possible D gene is TRBD1 (5 bases). The CDR3 contains 15 residues. Germline V gene data show CDR1 as SGHVS and CDR2 as FQNEAQ. Trimming left V 5 bases short and J 0 bases short, with 12 bases between. The chain's CDR3 is CASSPYRRSTDTQYF. CDR3 DNA: TGTGCCAGCAGCCCATACAGGCGAAGCACAGATACGCAGTATTTT.

This clonotype was observed many times. The genes are TRBV28 and TRBJ2-5; weak D call: TRBD2 (6 bases). Germline V gene lookup returns CDR1 MDHEN and CDR2 SYDVKM. The CDR3 runs 13 residues. The CDR3 bases are TGTGCAACTAGCCTCACGTCCTTAGGGACCCAGTACTTC. Amino acid sequence: CATSLTSLGTQYF. Based on the CDR3 plus reference TRBV28 and TRBJ2-5, the full variable domain is DVKVTQSSRYLVKRTGEKVFLECVQDMDHENMFWYRQDPGLGLRLIYFSYDVKMKEKGDIPEGYSVSREKKERFSLILESASTNQTSMYLCATSLTSLGTQYFGPGTRLLVL.

The chain links TRBV9 to TRBJ2-7; the D gene is possibly TRBD2 (5 bases). CDR1 and CDR2 from the germline V gene are SGDLS and YYNGEE. The CDR3 consists of 16 residues. Trimming removed 4 bases at V and 4 bases at J, with 21 bases between. The CDR3 DNA reads as TGTGCCAGCAGCCCCCTAGGGAGCTCGAATAAGTACGAGCAGTACTTC. As protein: CASSPLGSSNKYEQYF.

The table lists this clonotype with many counts. CDR3 DNA: TGTGCCAGCAGCGCCTGGACAGGACCTTCCTACGAGCAGTACTTC. This encodes CASSAWTGPSYEQYF. This chain joins TRBV5-5 and TRBJ2-7, with 7 bases that match TRBD1. The V gene end was trimmed by 4 bases and the J gene end by 1 base; junction bases not matched to a gene: 8. The CDR3 is 15 amino acids. CDR1 is SGHKS and CDR2 is YYEKEE in the germline V gene (reference sequence).

The genes are TRBV11-2 and TRBJ2-2; no definite D call. The length of the CDR3 is 14 residues. Germline V gene lookup returns CDR1 SGHAT and CDR2 FQNNGV. The V and J ends lost 6 bases and 4 bases respectively, with 12 bases between them. For the CDR3, the DNA is TGTGCCAGCAGTTCTGCCCAGACCACCGGGGAGCTGTTTTTT. Protein product: CASSSAQTTGELFF.

This clonotype has a count of ten or more. The rearrangement uses TRBV5-1 and TRBJ1-2; D is possibly TRBD1 (5 bases). V lost 4 bases to trimming and J lost 4 bases, with 11 bases between them. The CDR3 has 13 residues. The V gene's germline CDR1 is SGHRS and CDR2 YFSETQ. In DNA form, the CDR3 reads TGCGCCAGCAGCGAAAAGGGGCTCTATGGCTACACCTTC. Protein sequence: CASSEKGLYGYTF.

This sequence joins TRBV7-9 and TRBJ2-3; a possible D gene is TRBD2 (6 bases). CDR1 and CDR2 (germline): SEHNR, FQNEAQ (reference sequence). The CDR3 totals 16 residues. The V gene lost 2 bases and the J gene lost 6 bases, with 18 bases spanning the gap. For the CDR3, the DNA is TGTGCCAGCAGCTTACGGGACTCCTCTTGGCCGGATACGCAGTATTTT. This sequence encodes CASSLRDSSWPDTQYF.

This clonotype came up many times. The CDR3 reads CASSQASGGSPEAFF. The CDR3 DNA follows: TGTGCCAGCAGCCAAGCCTCAGGGGGCTCGCCTGAAGCTTTCTTT. The chain joins TRBV7-9 to TRBJ1-1; 8 bases line up with TRBD1. Germline V gives CDR1 SEHNR, CDR2 FQNEAQ (reference sequence). This CDR3 has 15 residues. V dropped 5 bases and J dropped 6; count of bases not matched to a gene: 11. Full variable domain (rest looked up from reference TRBV7-9 and TRBJ1-1): DTGVSQNPRHKITKRGQNVTFRCDPISEHNRLYWYRQTLGQGPEFLTYFQNEAQLEKSRLLSDRFSAERPKGSFSTLEIQRTEQGDSAMYLCASSQASGGSPEAFFGQGTRLTVV.

This clonotype was observed at least ten times. The rearrangement links TRBV5-1 to TRBJ2-2; TRBD1 matches 8 bases. CDR1 and CDR2 from the germline V gene are SGHRS and YFSETQ. The CDR3 consists of 13 residues. J was trimmed by 1 base and V by 7 bases; bases with no gene match: 0. The DNA of the CDR3 is TGCGCCAGCGGACAGGGGAACACCGGGGAGCTGTTTTTT. Translating it yields CASGQGNTGELFF.

This clonotype was observed at least ten times. The chain is built from TRBV5-1 and TRBJ1-4; the D gene is possibly TRBD1 (6 bases). The V gene's germline CDR1 is SGHRS and CDR2 YFSETQ. The CDR3 has 18 amino acids. Trimming removed 2 bases from V and 0 bases from J, with 17 bases in between. CDR3 coding DNA: TGCGCCAGCAGCTTACCCGCGGGGGCCCCCGCAACTAATGAAAAACTGTTTTTT. This sequence encodes CASSLPAGAPATNEKLFF.

The V gene is TRBV29-1, the J gene TRBJ1-4, with a weak D call TRBD1 (5 bases). CDR3 size: 12 residues. V was cut by 4 bases and J by 5 bases, with 8 bases left in between. The germline V gene encodes CDR1 SQVTM and CDR2 ANQGSEA. This CDR3 is CSVVGDNEKLFF. The CDR3 DNA sequence: TGCAGCGTTGTAGGGGACAATGAAAAACTGTTTTTT.